The rows below give T cell receptor beta chains drawn from one sample of a study of identical twins. TCRdb recomputed calls from the 5' RACE reads with MiXCR, one row per CDR3 protein. The table lists about 260,000 distinct CDR3 sequences, about 7% of them singletons, with more than 3% in the top ten. This same sample was also taken into another study, of yellow fever vaccine responses in identical twins.

Sequences were obtained from memory (CD45RO+) T cells sorted from blood. Source of these receptors: a woman between 18 and 29 years old in good health. The CDR3 runs from the conserved cysteine through the conserved F or W. D genes are given only for firm matches. Some rows have no size entry. The others give once, few or many, or a class for an expanded clone.

cdr3_length clone_size j_call d_call v_call cdr3_nt cdr3_aa
15 NA TRBJ2-5 TRBD1 TRBV18 TGTGCCAGCTCACCAACCCGACAGGGACGAGAGACCCAGTACTTC CASSPTRQGRETQYF
13 many TRBJ2-5 NA TRBV5-6 TGTGCCAGCAGCTTAGGGCGGCAAGAGACCCAGTACTTC CASSLGRQETQYF
15 NA TRBJ2-7 TRBD2 TRBV13 TGTGCCAGCAGCGCCCTAGCGGGAGGGTTTTACGAGCAGTACTTC CASSALAGGFYEQYF
12 many TRBJ2-7 NA TRBV12-3/TRBV12-4 TGTGCCAGCAGTTACCAGGTCTACGAGCAGTACTTC CASSYQVYEQYF
19 many TRBJ1-3 TRBD1 TRBV4-2 TGTGCCAGCAGCCAAGAGATAGGAGGACAGGGTGGTGCTGGAAACACCATATATTTT CASSQEIGGQGGAGNTIYF
16 NA TRBJ1-1 NA TRBV5-4 TGTGCCAGCAGCTTGTTGATGCAGGGTAGGAACACTGAAGCTTTCTTT CASSLLMQGRNTEAFF
16 many TRBJ2-2 TRBD2 TRBV5-1 TGCGCCAGCAGCTTGCTAGCGGGAGCCTCGCCCGGGGAGCTGTTTTTT CASSLLAGASPGELFF
11 NA TRBJ2-1 NA TRBV20-1 TGCAGCCTACGGGGAGACAATGAGCAGTTCTTC CSLRGDNEQFF
14 NA TRBJ2-1 NA TRBV24-1 TGTGCCGTAGAAGACAGTAAACCGACCCATGAGCAGTTCTTC CAVEDSKPTHEQFF
18 NA TRBJ2-2 NA TRBV12-3/TRBV12-4 TGTGCCAGCAGCCCCCAGAGGACAGCTAACAGAAGGACCGGGGAGCTGTTTTTT CASSPQRTANRRTGELFF
16 many TRBJ2-3 TRBD2 TRBV3-1 TGTGCCAGCAGCCGCCCACTAGCGGGGAACACAGATACGCAGTATTTT CASSRPLAGNTDTQYF
13 many TRBJ1-1 NA TRBV7-9 TGTGCCAGCAGCGACAAAGGAGGGACTGAAGCTTTCTTT CASSDKGGTEAFF
14 many TRBJ2-7 NA TRBV6-1 TGTGCCAGCAGTGGAGGGGCAGGGACTTACGAGCAGTACTTC CASSGGAGTYEQYF
15 few TRBJ1-1 TRBD1 TRBV4-1 TGCGCCAGCAGCCCTAGCGACAGGGGGCTCACTGAAGCTTTCTTT CASSPSDRGLTEAFF
14 NA TRBJ2-5 NA TRBV4-1 TGCGCCAGCAGCCAAGATGAGTCCGCTGAGACCCAGTACTTC CASSQDESAETQYF
13 NA TRBJ1-5 NA TRBV2 TGTGCCAGCAGTGCTAGGGTTGGACAGCCCCAGCATTTT CASSARVGQPQHF
14 many TRBJ2-2 TRBD1 TRBV12-3/TRBV12-4 TGTGCCAGCAGACAGGGGGCGCGGACCGGGGAGCTGTTTTTT CASRQGARTGELFF
13 few TRBJ2-3 NA TRBV15 TGTGCCACCAGCAGAGATCTGACAGATACGCAGTATTTT CATSRDLTDTQYF
15 few TRBJ2-7 TRBD2 TRBV7-7 TGTGCCAGCAGCCCGGATGCTAGCGGGAGCGGCGAGCAGTACTTC CASSPDASGSGEQYF
20 many TRBJ1-2 TRBD1 TRBV5-1 TGCGCCAGCAGGGTTGGGGGACAGGCCAGCCTAAAAGGATCTAACTATGGCTACACCTTC CASRVGGQASLKGSNYGYTF
15 few TRBJ1-6 NA TRBV21-1 TGTGCCAGCAGCCTTCCTTGGGGGAATAATTCACCCCTCCACTTT CASSLPWGNNSPLHF
16 NA TRBJ2-2 TRBD2 TRBV19 TGTGCCAGTAGTCCACCGGGACTAGCGTTCTCCGGGGAGCTGTTTTTT CASSPPGLAFSGELFF
16 few TRBJ2-6 TRBD2 TRBV24-1 TGTGCCACCAGTCCCCGGGGGGGGGCTGGGGCCAACGTCCTGACTTTC CATSPRGGAGANVLTF
16 NA TRBJ2-7 NA TRBV5-6 TGTGCCAGCAGCTTGGTCCAGCGCCTGACCCGGGGAGAGCAGTACTTC CASSLVQRLTRGEQYF
13 many TRBJ2-4 TRBD1 TRBV5-1 TGCGCCAGCAGCAGGGACAGTCGTGGCATTCAGTACTTC CASSRDSRGIQYF
12 few TRBJ1-5 NA TRBV14 TGTGCCAGCAGCCAAGAACTTGGGCCCCAGCATTTT CASSQELGPQHF
12 NA TRBJ2-5 NA TRBV10-2 TGCGCCAGCACTCCGAAAGGAGAGACCCAGTACTTC CASTPKGETQYF
12 NA TRBJ2-7 NA TRBV5-8 TGTGCCAGCAGCTCACTAGCCTACGAGCAGTACTTC CASSSLAYEQYF
16 NA TRBJ2-3 NA TRBV25-1 TGTGCCAGCAGGCCCCCCGGGGCTGCTAGCACAGATACGCAGTATTTT CASRPPGAASTDTQYF
18 NA TRBJ2-5 TRBD2 TRBV5-1 TGCGCCAGCAGCCCAGCGGTCGTCACTCTAGCGGGAGGGGAGACCCAGTACTTC CASSPAVVTLAGGETQYF
13 many TRBJ2-5 NA TRBV20-1 TGCAGTGCTACTAGCTACTTTTGGGAGACCCAGTACTTC CSATSYFWETQYF
15 few TRBJ2-3 NA TRBV20-1 TGCAGTGCTCCCCCCAGGGTCCCCGGGGCAGATACGCAGTATTTT CSAPPRVPGADTQYF
16 many TRBJ1-1 TRBD1 TRBV12-3/TRBV12-4 TGTGCCAGCAGTTTAGGGGCGGGACAGGGGGTCACTGAAGCTTTCTTT CASSLGAGQGVTEAFF
15 few TRBJ2-1 TRBD2 TRBV6-5 TGTGCCAGCAGTTCTACTAGCGACTTCTTTAATGAGCAGTTCTTC CASSSTSDFFNEQFF
13 few TRBJ2-5 NA TRBV19 TGTGCCAGTAGTATACAGTCGAGAGAGACCCAGTACTTC CASSIQSRETQYF
15 few TRBJ2-5 TRBD2 TRBV5-1 TGCGCCAGCAGCCCCGGGGTAGCGGGGAGGGAGACCCAGTACTTC CASSPGVAGRETQYF
13 many TRBJ2-1 NA TRBV12-3/TRBV12-4 TGTGCCAGCAAATTTTTTTCTGGCAGTGAGCAGTTCTTC CASKFFSGSEQFF
15 many TRBJ2-3 NA TRBV27 TGTGCCAGCAGTTTATATCCAACGCAGGCAGATACGCAGTATTTT CASSLYPTQADTQYF
16 many TRBJ2-3 NA TRBV13 TGTGCCAGCAGCCCCGGTTACGGGGCCAAATCAGATACGCAGTATTTT CASSPGYGAKSDTQYF
13 many TRBJ2-5 NA TRBV20-1 TGCAGTGCTAGTGGGGGACAACAAGAGACCCAGTACTTC CSASGGQQETQYF
16 many TRBJ2-3 NA TRBV20-1 TGCAGTGCTAGAGATGCACGGCGGGATAGCACAGATACGCAGTATTTT CSARDARRDSTDTQYF
15 NA TRBJ2-3 NA TRBV12-3/TRBV12-4 TGTGCCAGCTCCAGCAGGGAGGAGACGACAGATACGCAGTATTTT CASSSREETTDTQYF
14 NA TRBJ1-2 NA TRBV7-9 TGTGCCAGCAGCCCAGATGGGGGAACCTATGGCTACACCTTC CASSPDGGTYGYTF
14 NA TRBJ1-2 NA TRBV2 TGTGCCAGCAGTGATAAGGGACGGTACTATGGCTACACCTTC CASSDKGRYYGYTF
13 many TRBJ1-4 NA TRBV28 TGTGCCACCTCCTACGGCAGGGGTGAAAAACTGTTTTTT CATSYGRGEKLFF
16 NA TRBJ1-1 TRBD1 TRBV4-2 TGTGCCAGCAGCCAAGGGGACGACAGGGTGAACACTGAAGCTTTCTTT CASSQGDDRVNTEAFF
14 few TRBJ1-6 TRBD1 TRBV10-3 TGTGCCATCAGCGGGACAGAGAGGAATTCACCCCTCCACTTT CAISGTERNSPLHF
11 many TRBJ2-5 NA TRBV5-1 TGCGCCAGCAGCAAGGGTGAGACCCAGTACTTC CASSKGETQYF
20 many TRBJ2-6 NA TRBV10-1 TGCGCCAGCAGTGAATTACTCGAGGGAGAGGGGATGCGTGGGGCCAACGTCCTGACTTTC CASSELLEGEGMRGANVLTF
15 few TRBJ2-2 NA TRBV7-2 TGTGCCAGCAGCACATTGACAGGGAACACCGGGGAGCTGTTTTTT CASSTLTGNTGELFF
14 NA TRBJ1-1 TRBD1 TRBV20-1 TGCAGTGCCCCAGGTGAATTACAGGGGACTGAAGCTTTCTTT CSAPGELQGTEAFF
11 NA TRBJ1-2 TRBD1 TRBV6-5 TGTGCCAGCAGTGACAGGGTTGGCTACACCTTC CASSDRVGYTF
17 few TRBJ2-3 TRBD1 TRBV6-1 TGTGCCAGCAGTCGCAGGACAGGGGCCGCTCGGGCAGATACGCAGTATTTT CASSRRTGAARADTQYF
13 few TRBJ1-6 NA TRBV5-1 TGCGCCAGCAGCACAGACAGTAATTCACCCCTCCACTTT CASSTDSNSPLHF
14 NA TRBJ2-1 TRBD2 TRBV2 TGTGCCAGCAGGAGGGGGACTAGCCCCACTGAGCAGTTCTTC CASRRGTSPTEQFF